This T cell receptor beta chain derives from a study of T-cell memory formation after mild COVID-19 (dated by TCRdb to the early 2020s). Context from the whole study: TCR sequence clusters from the two donors were found to be largely donor specific. Longitudinal TCRalpha and TCRbeta repertoire sequencing tracked T-cell clones expanding and contracting after mild COVID-19 in a couple of donors. The cohort was made up of two young adult volunteers, one female and one male, who were previously healthy.

Sequencer: Illumina NovaSeq 6000. TCRalpha and TCRbeta cDNA libraries were constructed by 5'RACE with constant-segment primers, with sample barcodes and unique molecular identifiers being introduced. RNA was extracted from every sample with Trizol reagent. The libraries were amplified in two PCR steps, and the second step added a second sample barcode and Illumina TruSeq adapters. Sequencing of the libraries was done on an Illumina NovaSeq, producing 2 x 150 bp paired-end reads. The paper's processing steps were these. Reads were demultiplexed and collapsed into UMI-guided consensus sequences with migec v1.2.7. Using mixcr v2.1.11, UMI consensuses were aligned to TRA and TRB V and J templates and then assembled into clonotypes. Clonotypes were classified as expanded or contracted when called significant by both edgeR and NoisET, with noise models trained on biological replicates. For edgeR calls, the thresholds were a false discovery rate-adjusted p below 0.01 and a log2 fold-change of 1. PCA with hierarchical clustering of max-normalized trajectories of the 1000 most abundant clonotypes was used as exploratory dynamics analysis. The CD4 or CD8 phenotype of responding clones was assigned using the separately sequenced CD4+ and CD8+ repertoires. The public sequencing data were trimmed at Q25 with fastp and processed into clonotypes with MiXCR by TCRdb, which kept only in-frame beta chains. Every distinct CDR3 protein forms one entry, paired with its most common genes and DNA. In this record, the V and J calls reflect TCRdb's handling and not the investigators' own analysis. Across this sample there are about 410,000 distinct CDR3 sequences, with 20% to 30% seen only once. Around 13% of the sample is held by the ten biggest clonotypes.

Ficoll-Paque density gradient centrifugation was used to isolate PBMCs. Broad study findings and their caveats: SARS-CoV-2 specificity of the second-wave clones peaking on day 37 was not confirmed. Balanced CD4/CD8 phenotypes were observed for clones contracting from day 15 to 85, whereas a bias towards CD4+ was observed for a second wave of clones expanding from day 15 to 37. Some responding clones were detected in pre-infection memory, which suggested that pre-existing cross-reactive memory T cells had joined the SARS-CoV-2 response. Contracting CD4+ clones appeared mostly in the CM and EM memory subsets, whereas CD8+ clones were enriched in EMRA. The study included only two mild cases, and larger cohorts that include severe cases with pre-infection samples were judged to be necessary.

Per the germline V gene (reference sequence), LGHDT is the CDR1 and YNNKEL is the CDR2. The CDR3 contains 16 residues, cysteine and phenylalanine counted. Only the CDR3 DNA is retained, 48 bases long and in frame from the first base. Relative to germline, V is 3 bases shorter and J is 3 bases shorter, with 18 bases between their ends. On this clonotype: What this receptor recognizes is not known. No clone much larger than this one lies a single base away; base qualities are absent.

The chain is assembled from TRBV3-1 and TRBJ2-7; the D gene is possibly TRBD2, with 6 bases matching. Material for sequencing was PBMCs or a T cell subset sorted from them (not recorded which). This clonotype was sampled from an adult woman who had mild COVID-19 (a few samples of this study predate the infection). The sample titles of this study are shuffled in the database, so cell type and time point are left out; the donor was told from shared clones. At the DNA level, the sequence is TGTGCCAGCAGCCACTGGCGGGGTATTGAAGGCTACGAGCAGTACTTC. It codes for CASSHWRGIEGYEQYF.